The entry that follows covers one T cell receptor (beta chain) sequence. In the study's own analysis: Estimation of nucleated cell counts relied on the amplification of reference gene primers. Sequencing used immunoSEQ multiplex PCR; TCRdb keeps in-frame clones, though not all of them. V and J calls and clone size are those listed in that table; D and trimming were worked out from the DNA. The sample comprises about 90,000 clones, roughly nine tenths of which are singletons, and around 2% rests with the top ten. Trimming cost V 0 bases and J 7 bases; bases outside gene matches: 6. In germline, CDR1 is SGHAT, CDR2 FQNNGV. This CDR3 is built from 17 residues. This entry comes from a study of blood T cell repertoires in COVID-19. Whole-study context: Donors in the United States, Italy and Spain gave samples during acute or convalescent COVID-19. From T cells, B-cell-depleted T cells, or PBMCs came the material, which was cDNA or gDNA.

This chain links TRBV11-2 with TRBJ2-1, with TRBD2 matching 13 bases. The sample consisted of peripheral blood. The TCR was taken from a human donor with active COVID-19. The donor label of this sample is uncertain. CDR3 protein: CASSLDELAGGQNEQFF. DNA of the CDR3: TGTGCCAGCAGCTTAGACGAACTAGCGGGGGGGCAGAATGAGCAGTTCTTC.